A selection of T cell receptor beta chains follows, all from one sample in a study of T cell clonotyping in hematopoietic cell transplantation. The protocol was immunoSEQ multiplex PCR, while the TCRdb copy is restricted to in-frame clones and leaves out a portion. The table records 1,500 to 2,000 clones, around nine tenths of them present only once. The sample was PBMCs, taken at the time of graft-versus-host disease after allogeneic stem cell transplant. The source is a male patient aged 18-29 years who had an allogeneic stem cell transplant from a related donor, so the T cells may come from the graft donor. Some clones in this sample may be carry-over from other donors' samples. CDR3s include the opening cysteine and the closing phenylalanine or tryptophan. D genes are given only for firm matches. Expanded clones get a size class; other rows say once, few or many, or leave the size out.

clone size: -
J gene: TRBJ1-4
D gene: -
V gene: TRBV7-9
CDR3 protein: CASSSGLLNEKLFF
CDR3 DNA: TGTGCCAGCAGCTCGGGACTGCTTAATGAAAAACTGTTTTTT

clone size: -
J gene: TRBJ2-3
D gene: TRBD1
V gene: TRBV6-5
CDR3 protein: CASTTGVTTDTQYF
CDR3 DNA: TGTGCCAGTACGACAGGGGTGACAACAGATACGCAGTATTTT

clone size: -
J gene: TRBJ2-5
D gene: TRBD1
V gene: TRBV7-9
CDR3 protein: CASSLTNRGETQYF
CDR3 DNA: TGTGCCAGCAGCTTAACGAACAGGGGAGAGACCCAGTACTTC

clone size: -
J gene: TRBJ2-2
D gene: TRBD2
V gene: TRBV30
CDR3 protein: CAWTGRELNTGELFF
CDR3 DNA: TGTGCCTGGACAGGGCGGGAGCTAAACACCGGGGAGCTGTTTTTT

clone size: -
J gene: TRBJ1-3
D gene: TRBD1
V gene: TRBV12-5
CDR3 protein: CASGLVTGTGLVSGNTIYF
CDR3 DNA: TGTGCTAGTGGTTTGGTAACCGGGACAGGGCTCGTCTCTGGAAACACCATATATTTT

clone size: -
J gene: TRBJ1-5
D gene: -
V gene: TRBV5-6
CDR3 protein: CASSREGVNQPQHF
CDR3 DNA: TGTGCCAGCAGCCGGGAGGGGGTCAATCAGCCCCAGCATTTT

clone size: -
J gene: TRBJ2-1
D gene: TRBD1
V gene: TRBV29-1
CDR3 protein: CSVERGTGLNEQFF
CDR3 DNA: TGCAGCGTTGAACGAGGGACAGGGCTAAATGAGCAGTTCTTC

clone size: -
J gene: TRBJ2-1
D gene: TRBD2
V gene: TRBV19
CDR3 protein: CASSIIGGALYNEQFF
CDR3 DNA: TGTGCCAGTAGTATAATCGGGGGGGCTCTCTACAATGAGCAGTTCTTC

clone size: -
J gene: TRBJ2-2
D gene: -
V gene: TRBV6-1
CDR3 protein: CASSVQPGINTGELFF
CDR3 DNA: TGTGCCAGCAGTGTCCAGCCCGGGATTAACACCGGGGAGCTGTTTTTT

clone size: -
J gene: TRBJ1-1
D gene: -
V gene: TRBV29-1
CDR3 protein: CSVVQGGTEAFF
CDR3 DNA: TGCAGCGTAGTACAGGGAGGCACTGAAGCTTTCTTT

clone size: -
J gene: TRBJ2-6
D gene: TRBD1
V gene: TRBV9
CDR3 protein: CASSVDPPKGTDSAYSGANVLTF
CDR3 DNA: TGTGCCAGCAGCGTAGACCCCCCCAAGGGGACAGACTCCGCGTATTCTGGGGCCAACGTCCTGACTTTC

clone size: -
J gene: TRBJ1-2
D gene: -
V gene: TRBV7-9
CDR3 protein: CASSFPAGKDGYTF
CDR3 DNA: TGTGCCAGCAGCTTTCCGGCGGGGAAAGATGGCTACACCTTC

clone size: -
J gene: TRBJ2-5
D gene: -
V gene: TRBV5-1
CDR3 protein: CASSLGRAGETQYF
CDR3 DNA: TGCGCCAGCAGCTTGGGCAGGGCGGGGGAGACCCAGTACTTC

clone size: -
J gene: TRBJ1-3
D gene: TRBD1
V gene: TRBV5-1
CDR3 protein: CASSLYQGAGNTIYF
CDR3 DNA: TGCGCCAGCAGCTTATACCAGGGGGCGGGAAACACCATATATTTT

clone size: -
J gene: TRBJ1-6
D gene: TRBD1
V gene: TRBV11-2
CDR3 protein: CASSPNTGGNNSPLHF
CDR3 DNA: TGTGCCAGCAGCCCGAATACAGGGGGCAATAATTCACCCCTCCACTTT

clone size: -
J gene: TRBJ2-3
D gene: -
V gene: TRBV7-2
CDR3 protein: CASSLKSGTDTQYF
CDR3 DNA: TGTGCCAGCAGCTTAAAGAGCGGCACAGATACGCAGTATTTT

clone size: -
J gene: TRBJ1-5
D gene: -
V gene: TRBV6-1
CDR3 protein: CAAAGDYSNQPQHF
CDR3 DNA: TGTGCCGCAGCGGGGGACTATAGCAATCAGCCCCAGCATTTT

clone size: once
J gene: TRBJ2-3
D gene: TRBD2
V gene: TRBV6-5
CDR3 protein: CASSYRGGRATDTQYF
CDR3 DNA: TGTGCCAGCAGTTACCGGGGCGGGAGGGCCACAGATACGCAGTATTTT

clone size: -
J gene: TRBJ1-2
D gene: -
V gene: TRBV30
CDR3 protein: CAWNPGHYGYTF
CDR3 DNA: TGTGCCTGGAACCCAGGGCACTATGGCTACACCTTC

clone size: -
J gene: TRBJ1-1
D gene: -
V gene: TRBV30
CDR3 protein: CAWIRDFRAFF
CDR3 DNA: TGTGCCTGGATTCGGGACTTTCGAGCTTTCTTT

clone size: -
J gene: TRBJ2-5
D gene: -
V gene: TRBV7-7
CDR3 protein: CASSPRDSSIETQYF
CDR3 DNA: TGTGCTAGCAGCCCCCGGGATAGCTCCATAGAGACCCAGTACTTC

clone size: -
J gene: TRBJ2-3
D gene: -
V gene: TRBV11-2
CDR3 protein: CASSSFVDTQYF
CDR3 DNA: TGTGCCAGCAGCTCATTTGTAGATACGCAGTATTTT